Shown below are 22 T cell receptor beta chains from a single sample sequenced in a study of cytomegalovirus exposure and HLA in healthy donors. In the PCR, 60 Vbeta and 13 Jbeta primers were used. Method: immunoSEQ multiplex PCR; TCRdb's copy keeps in-frame clones and lacks some. Among about 100,000 clones listed, about 80% were seen once. The sample taken for sequencing was PBMCs. Receptor source: a man in his forties in good health and CMV-seronegative.

The table lists this clone with a count of one. The rearrangement joins TRBV20-1 to TRBJ2-1; D remains unclear. Germline assignment: CDR1 DFQATT and CDR2 SNEGSKA (reference sequence). The CDR3 totals 11 residues. V lost 6 bases and J 3 bases, leaving 6 bases between the germline ends. CDR3: CSARSYNEQFF. In DNA, the CDR3 is TGCAGTGCAAGGAGCTACAATGAGCAGTTCTTC.

The rearrangement links TRBV4-1 to TRBJ1-4; 8 bases are a match to TRBD1. This CDR3 comprises 15 residues. Germline V gives CDR1 MGHRA, CDR2 YSYEKL. Trimming removed 1 base from V and 8 bases from J; junction bases left unmatched: 6. The CDR3 protein is CASSQVTTGEEKLFF. CDR3 DNA sequence: TGCGCCAGCAGCCAAGTGACGACAGGGGAGGAAAAACTGTTTTTT.

The chain couples TRBV29-1 to TRBJ2-2, with 8 bases lining up with TRBD1. Germline CDR1 SQVTM, CDR2 ANQGSEA. V dropped 3 bases and J dropped 6; count of bases not matched to a gene: 3. The CDR3 contains 13 residues. The CDR3 region has the DNA TGCAGCGTTGACGGACAGGGCTCCGGGGAGCTGTTTTTT. Its protein product is CSVDGQGSGELFF.

The chain links TRBV6-1 to TRBJ1-2; 7 bases fit TRBD1. Germline CDR1 and CDR2: MNHNS and SASEGT. CDR3 length: 13 residues. V trimming: 6 bases; J trimming: 3 bases; junction bases outside the gene matches: 4. The CDR3 sequence is CASRPGTDYGYTF. For the CDR3, the DNA is TGTGCCAGCAGACCCGGGACAGACTATGGCTACACCTTC.

The chain uses TRBV7-3 and TRBJ1-1; unclear D gene. The length of the CDR3 is 14 residues. Germline V CDR1 and CDR2: SGHTA, FQGTGA. V was shortened by 2 bases and J by 1 base, with 8 bases between the two germline ends. CDR3 DNA: TGTGCCAGCAGCTTAGGGCCGCAGAACACTGAAGCTTTCTTT. This sequence encodes CASSLGPQNTEAFF.

The V gene is TRBV12-5, the J gene TRBJ1-2; D perhaps matches TRBD1 (6 bases). CDR3 length equals 15 residues. Germline assignment: CDR1 LGHNT and CDR2 FRNRAP. Trimming left V 3 bases short and J 3 bases short, with 14 bases between. CDR3 in amino acids: CASGFPGGGDYGYTF. Written as DNA, the CDR3 is TGTGCTAGTGGTTTCCCCGGGGGGGGCGACTATGGCTACACCTTC.

V and J are TRBV28 and TRBJ2-5; TRBD2 matches at 7 bases. Per the germline V gene, CDR1 is MDHEN and CDR2 is SYDVKM. This CDR3 contains 15 residues. Trimming removed 6 bases from V and 5 bases from J; junction bases left unmatched: 12. The CDR3 loop reads CASRGRVSGFETQYF. DNA for the CDR3: TGTGCCAGCAGGGGGAGGGTTTCGGGGTTCGAGACCCAGTACTTC. Full variable domain (rest looked up from reference TRBV28 and TRBJ2-5): DVKVTQSSRYLVKRTGEKVFLECVQDMDHENMFWYRQDPGLGLRLIYFSYDVKMKEKGDIPEGYSVSREKKERFSLILESASTNQTSMYLCASRGRVSGFETQYFGPGTRLLVL.

The V and J genes are TRBV6-5 and TRBJ2-3, with D perhaps TRBD1 (6 bases). The CDR3 contains 14 residues. Between the trimmed V and J ends, which lost 6 bases and 4 bases, there was a span of 14 bases. Per the germline V gene, CDR1 is MNHEY and CDR2 is SVGAGI. The CDR3 loop is CASSEYTGPDTQYF. DNA for the CDR3: TGTGCCAGCAGCGAATACACAGGGCCAGATACGCAGTATTTT.

In its sample, this clone was seen once. Compared with germline, one end of the junction differs, possibly owing to a read error. V is TRBV4-1 and J is TRBJ2-1; 7 bases agree with TRBD2. Germline V lookup: CDR1 MGHRA, CDR2 YSYEKL. This CDR3 has 15 amino acids. CDR3 region: CASSQTVTSTNEQFF. For the CDR3, the DNA is TGTGCCAGCAGCCAAACCGTGACTAGCACCAATGAGCAGTTCTTC.

This chain joins TRBV5-5 and TRBJ1-1, with TRBD1 as a possible D gene (5 bases). V was trimmed by 4 bases and J by 11 bases, leaving 21 bases between them. The germline V gene has CDR1 SGHKS and CDR2 YYEKEE (reference sequence). The CDR3 contains 14 residues. CDR3 region: CASSPTALRVEAFF. In DNA, the CDR3 is TGTGCCAGCAGCCCGACAGCGCTCCGGGTTGAGGCTTTCTTT.

CDR3 sequence reads: CASRMTGLMDTQYF. In nucleotides, the CDR3 is TGTGCCAGCAGGATGACAGGGTTAATGGATACGCAGTATTTT. The J gene is TRBJ2-3, the V gene TRBV6-5; 7 bases map to TRBD1. Germline V CDR1 and CDR2: MNHEY, SVGAGI. The trim removed 6 bases at V and 6 bases at J, leaving 9 bases unmatched. This CDR3 comprises 14 residues.

The chain uses TRBV6-6 and TRBJ1-3, with D possibly being TRBD1 (5 bases). This CDR3 spans 14 amino acids. V was clipped by 9 bases and J by 0 bases, with 12 bases between them. Per germline, CDR1 MNHNY and CDR2 SVGAGI (reference sequence). The CDR3 nucleotides are TGTGCCAGTGGTGCGGGGGACTCTGGAAACACCATATATTTT. Its translation: CASGAGDSGNTIYF.

The genes are TRBV12-5 and TRBJ2-2, with no clear D. CDR1 and CDR2 (germline): LGHNT, FRNRAP. This CDR3 is 15 amino acids long. The V gene lost 2 bases and the J gene lost 4 bases, with 11 bases spanning the gap. For the CDR3, the DNA is TGTGCTAGTGGTTTGCCAGCCTCAGGCACCGGGGAGCTGTTTTTT. As protein: CASGLPASGTGELFF.

This clone was seen only once. The CDR3 sequence is CASSQDRGTSGTQYF. The CDR3 coding sequence is TGTGCCAGCAGCCAAGATAGGGGGACTAGCGGGACCCAGTACTTC. The rearrangement uses TRBV4-2 and TRBJ2-5, with 11 bases identical to TRBD2. In germline, CDR1 is LGHNA, CDR2 YNFKEQ. V lost 0 bases, J lost 7 bases, and 4 bases stayed unmatched. The CDR3 spans 15 residues.

The V call is TRBV19, the J call TRBJ2-3, with 7 bases identical to TRBD1. V lost 5 bases and J lost 4; bases outside the gene matches: 3. This CDR3 has 13 amino acids. CDR1 and CDR2 (germline): LNHDA, SQIVND (reference sequence). DNA of the CDR3: TGTGCCAGTAGTCTAGGACAGGCAGATACGCAGTATTTT. It specifies CASSLGQADTQYF.

This sequence joins TRBV28 and TRBJ2-5, with D tentatively TRBD2 (6 bases). Trimming cost V 2 bases and J 4 bases, with 23 bases left between them. This CDR3 spans 18 amino acids. Germline V CDR1 and CDR2: MDHEN, SYDVKM. The CDR3 DNA reads TGTGCCAGCAGTTTAGAACCGGACTGGAGGGAGAAAAGAGAGACCCAGTACTTC. Its protein is CASSLEPDWREKRETQYF.

This clone came up once. Other DNA sequences within the sample encode an identical CDR3. The rearrangement joins TRBV20-1 to TRBJ1-1, with D unclear. Trimming removed 0 bases at V and 10 bases at J, with 9 bases between. The CDR3 spans 11 residues. Germline V CDR1 and CDR2: DFQATT, SNEGSKA (reference sequence). In DNA, the CDR3 is TGCAGTGCTAGAGATCGCGAGGGAGCTTTCTTT. It is translated as CSARDREGAFF.

The chain has TRBV2 and TRBJ1-1; perhaps TRBD1 as D (6 bases). The germline gives CDR1 SNHLY, CDR2 FYNNEI. This CDR3 spans 17 amino acids. The V end was cut by 3 bases, the J end by 0 bases, with 17 bases between. Here the CDR3 DNA reads TGTGCCAGCAGTGAGTGGGACACGGATTCCATGAACACTGAAGCTTTCTTT. Amino acid sequence: CASSEWDTDSMNTEAFF.

This chain links TRBV30 with TRBJ1-2; perhaps TRBD1 as D (5 bases). Trimming cost V 0 bases and J 6 bases, with 14 bases left between them. The CDR3 sequence is 14 residues long. Germline V lookup: CDR1 GTSNPN, CDR2 SVGIG (reference sequence). The CDR3 DNA sequence: TGTGCCTGGAGTGTCGGGGGACCGGGACATGGCTACACCTTC. Its protein product is CAWSVGGPGHGYTF.

V is TRBV5-1 and J is TRBJ2-2; D possibly corresponds to TRBD1 (6 bases). The length of the CDR3 is 16 residues. The V end was cut by 1 base, the J end by 1 base, with 11 bases between. Germline CDR1 and CDR2: SGHRS and YFSETQ. In DNA form, the CDR3 reads TGCGCCAGCAGCTTGCTTGCGACAGGGAACACCGGGGAGCTGTTTTTT. It encodes CASSLLATGNTGELFF.

This sequence joins TRBV27 and TRBJ1-1; 7 bases fit TRBD1. J was trimmed by 1 base and V by 6 bases; bases with no gene match: 8. The germline CDR1 and CDR2 sequences are MNHEY and SMNVEV (reference sequence). The CDR3 is 15 amino acids. CDR3 bases: TGTGCCAGCAGCTCGTTACAGGGGCGGAACACTGAAGCTTTCTTT. Protein product: CASSSLQGRNTEAFF.

This clone came up once. Other DNA sequences in this specimen translate into the identical CDR3. This chain connects TRBV5-1 to TRBJ1-2; 9 nucleotides agree with TRBD1. The CDR3 extends over 13 amino acids. Trimming at V came to 3 bases and at J to 4 bases, leaving 1 base not matched to a gene. CDR1 and CDR2 (germline): SGHRS, YFSETQ. In DNA form, the CDR3 reads TGCGCCAGCAGCTCGGACAGGGGCTATGGCTACACCTTC. Translating gives CASSSDRGYGYTF.